These T cell receptor beta chains were read from a single sample in a study of T cell responses to AZD1222 COVID-19 vaccine. Data came from immunoSEQ multiplex PCR; TCRdb stores just in-frame clones and leaves some out. The sample holds roughly 85,000 clones, roughly 87% seen once. This specimen consisted of peripheral blood, obtained on day 0 of MenACWY control vaccination. The receptors were gathered from an adult in good health. Each CDR3 is given with its conserved first and last residue. Each record gives: clone size, D gene, V gene, J gene, CDR3 protein, CDR3 DNA. D genes are given only for firm matches. The listing skips clone size in some rows; elsewhere it reads once, few, many or a size class.

clone size: NA
D gene: TRBD2
V gene: TRBV3-1/TRBV3-2
J gene: TRBJ2-7
CDR3 protein: CASSRGSGGAYEQYF
CDR3 DNA: TGTGCCAGCAGCCGCGGTAGCGGGGGGGCTTACGAGCAGTACTTC

clone size: NA
D gene: NA
V gene: TRBV7-8
J gene: TRBJ2-7
CDR3 protein: CASSLAGEYEQYF
CDR3 DNA: TGTGCCAGCAGCTTAGCGGGGGAGTACGAGCAGTACTTC

clone size: NA
D gene: TRBD1
V gene: TRBV5-1
J gene: TRBJ1-4
CDR3 protein: CASSAVAGQGAKLFF
CDR3 DNA: TGCGCCAGCAGCGCCGTTGCGGGACAGGGGGCAAAACTGTTTTTT

clone size: NA
D gene: NA
V gene: TRBV5-4
J gene: TRBJ2-1
CDR3 protein: CASSLERAGGREQFF
CDR3 DNA: TGTGCCAGCAGCTTGGAGCGGGCAGGGGGACGGGAGCAGTTCTTC

clone size: NA
D gene: NA
V gene: TRBV30
J gene: TRBJ1-5
CDR3 protein: CAWAGGPNQPQHF
CDR3 DNA: TGTGCCTGGGCCGGAGGACCGAATCAGCCCCAGCATTTT

clone size: NA
D gene: TRBD1
V gene: TRBV7-9
J gene: TRBJ1-2
CDR3 protein: CASSFLDRAHGYTF
CDR3 DNA: TGTGCCAGCAGCTTCTTGGACAGGGCACATGGCTACACCTTC

clone size: few
D gene: NA
V gene: TRBV5-6
J gene: TRBJ1-4
CDR3 protein: CASRYGGAGNEKLFF
CDR3 DNA: TGTGCCAGCAGGTACGGGGGCGCGGGTAATGAAAAACTGTTTTTT

clone size: once
D gene: NA
V gene: TRBV7-2
J gene: TRBJ2-7
CDR3 protein: CASSGEGGPYEQYF
CDR3 DNA: TGTGCCAGCAGCGGAGAAGGAGGCCCCTACGAGCAGTACTTC

clone size: NA
D gene: NA
V gene: TRBV2
J gene: TRBJ1-5
CDR3 protein: CASSGGGGNQPQHF
CDR3 DNA: TGTGCCAGCAGTGGCGGTGGGGGTAATCAGCCCCAGCATTTT

clone size: NA
D gene: NA
V gene: TRBV5-6
J gene: TRBJ1-5
CDR3 protein: CASSLGRINQPQHF
CDR3 DNA: TGTGCCAGCAGCTTGGGGCGGATCAATCAGCCCCAGCATTTT

clone size: few
D gene: TRBD2
V gene: TRBV7-2
J gene: TRBJ2-3
CDR3 protein: CASSFTSGGSTDTQYF
CDR3 DNA: TGTGCCAGCAGCTTCACTAGCGGGGGTAGCACAGATACGCAGTATTTT

clone size: NA
D gene: NA
V gene: TRBV18
J gene: TRBJ2-3
CDR3 protein: CASSPKDTQYF
CDR3 DNA: TGTGCCAGCTCACCAAAAGATACGCAGTATTTT

clone size: NA
D gene: NA
V gene: TRBV18
J gene: TRBJ1-5
CDR3 protein: CASSLNSNQPQHF
CDR3 DNA: TGTGCCAGCTCGCTCAATAGCAATCAGCCCCAGCATTTT

clone size: NA
D gene: NA
V gene: TRBV4-1
J gene: TRBJ1-2
CDR3 protein: CASSHRQDAYGYTF
CDR3 DNA: TGCGCCAGCAGCCACCGGCAAGATGCCTATGGCTACACCTTC

clone size: NA
D gene: TRBD1
V gene: TRBV6-5
J gene: TRBJ1-5
CDR3 protein: CASSPDRGGQPQHF
CDR3 DNA: TGTGCCAGCAGTCCGGACAGGGGCGGTCAGCCCCAGCATTTT

clone size: NA
D gene: NA
V gene: TRBV27
J gene: TRBJ1-5
CDR3 protein: CASSTSTGRNQPQHF
CDR3 DNA: TGTGCCAGCAGTACTTCAACAGGGCGCAATCAGCCCCAGCATTTT

clone size: NA
D gene: NA
V gene: TRBV10-3
J gene: TRBJ2-5
CDR3 protein: CAISESKFPETQYF
CDR3 DNA: TGTGCCATCAGTGAGTCTAAGTTTCCAGAGACCCAGTACTTC

clone size: NA
D gene: NA
V gene: TRBV5-1
J gene: TRBJ1-5
CDR3 protein: CASSLGTGNQPQHF
CDR3 DNA: TGCGCCAGCAGCCTCGGGACCGGTAATCAGCCCCAGCATTTT

clone size: NA
D gene: TRBD1
V gene: TRBV29-1
J gene: TRBJ2-2
CDR3 protein: CSVETRGQGSTGELFF
CDR3 DNA: TGCAGCGTTGAAACCCGGGGACAGGGGAGCACCGGGGAGCTGTTTTTT

clone size: NA
D gene: NA
V gene: TRBV14
J gene: TRBJ1-4
CDR3 protein: CASSQDLPTRYEKLFF
CDR3 DNA: TGTGCCAGCAGCCAAGACCTTCCCACGCGGTATGAAAAACTGTTTTTT

clone size: NA
D gene: TRBD1
V gene: TRBV3-1/TRBV3-2
J gene: TRBJ2-7
CDR3 protein: CASSQSGTGGEQYF
CDR3 DNA: TGTGCCAGCAGCCAATCCGGGACAGGGGGGGAGCAGTACTTC

clone size: NA
D gene: NA
V gene: TRBV5-4
J gene: TRBJ1-6
CDR3 protein: CASSLEAISPLHF
CDR3 DNA: TGTGCCAGCAGCTTGGAAGCGATATCCCCCCTCCACTTT

clone size: NA
D gene: NA
V gene: TRBV6-5
J gene: TRBJ1-4
CDR3 protein: CASSPSEEVGEKLFF
CDR3 DNA: TGTGCCAGCAGTCCCAGCGAGGAGGTAGGTGAAAAACTGTTTTTT

clone size: NA
D gene: NA
V gene: TRBV28
J gene: TRBJ2-3
CDR3 protein: CASRNQGSTDTQYF
CDR3 DNA: TGTGCCAGCAGAAATCAGGGGAGCACAGATACGCAGTATTTT

clone size: NA
D gene: NA
V gene: TRBV30
J gene: TRBJ1-6
CDR3 protein: CAWSKGGRALGNSPLHF
CDR3 DNA: TGTGCCTGGAGTAAGGGAGGGAGGGCATTGGGTAATTCACCCCTCCACTTT

clone size: NA
D gene: NA
V gene: TRBV7-9
J gene: TRBJ1-2
CDR3 protein: CASSPGAAVFIYGYTF
CDR3 DNA: TGTGCCAGCAGCCCCGGGGCCGCTGTTTTCATCTATGGCTACACCTTC

clone size: NA
D gene: NA
V gene: TRBV6-5
J gene: TRBJ2-7
CDR3 protein: CASSYDGYEQYF
CDR3 DNA: TGTGCCAGCAGTTACGACGGCTACGAGCAGTACTTC

clone size: few
D gene: NA
V gene: TRBV6-5
J gene: TRBJ1-1
CDR3 protein: CASTPGGRNTEAFF
CDR3 DNA: TGTGCCAGCACGCCGGGGGGGCGGAACACTGAAGCTTTCTTT